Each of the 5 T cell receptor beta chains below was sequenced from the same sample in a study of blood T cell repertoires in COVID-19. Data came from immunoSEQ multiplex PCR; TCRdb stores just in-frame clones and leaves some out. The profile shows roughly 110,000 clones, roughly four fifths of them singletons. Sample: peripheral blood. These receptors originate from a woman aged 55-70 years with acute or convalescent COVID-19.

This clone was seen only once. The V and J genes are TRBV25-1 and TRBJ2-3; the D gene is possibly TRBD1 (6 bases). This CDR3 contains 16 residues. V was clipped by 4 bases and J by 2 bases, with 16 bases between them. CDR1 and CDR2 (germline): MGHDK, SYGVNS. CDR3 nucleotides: TGTGCCAGCAGTGCAATCCACGGGGACATCACAGATACGCAGTATTTT. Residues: CASSAIHGDITDTQYF. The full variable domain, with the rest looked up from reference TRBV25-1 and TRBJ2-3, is EADIYQTPRYLVIGTGKKITLECSQTMGHDKMYWYQQDPGMELHLIHYSYGVNSTEKGDLSSESTVSRIRTEHFPLTLESARPSHTSQYLCASSAIHGDITDTQYFGPGTRLTVL.

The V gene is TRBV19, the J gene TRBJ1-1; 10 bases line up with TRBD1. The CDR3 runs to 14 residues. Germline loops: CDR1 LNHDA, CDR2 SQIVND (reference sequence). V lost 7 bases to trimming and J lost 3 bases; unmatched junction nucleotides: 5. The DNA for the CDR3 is TGTGCCAGTATCGGGACAGGGGCGTACACTGAAGCTTTCTTT. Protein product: CASIGTGAYTEAFF.

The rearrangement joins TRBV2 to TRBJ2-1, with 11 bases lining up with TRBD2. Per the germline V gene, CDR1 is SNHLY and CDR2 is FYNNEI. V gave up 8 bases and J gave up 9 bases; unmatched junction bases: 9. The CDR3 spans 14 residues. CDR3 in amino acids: CASRGTSGVSEQFF. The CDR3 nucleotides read TGTGCCAGCCGCGGGACTAGCGGTGTAAGTGAGCAGTTCTTC.

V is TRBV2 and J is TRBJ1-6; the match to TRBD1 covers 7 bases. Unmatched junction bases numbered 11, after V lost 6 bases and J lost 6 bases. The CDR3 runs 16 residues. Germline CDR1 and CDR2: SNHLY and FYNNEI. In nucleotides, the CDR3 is TGTGCCAGCAGCCCCCGAGGGGGCGAGTCTAATTCACCCCTCCACTTT. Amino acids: CASSPRGGESNSPLHF.

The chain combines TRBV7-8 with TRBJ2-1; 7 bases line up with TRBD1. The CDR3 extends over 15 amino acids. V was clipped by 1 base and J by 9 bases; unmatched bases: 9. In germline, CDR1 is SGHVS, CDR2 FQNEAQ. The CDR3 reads CASSLVGSRGSEQFF. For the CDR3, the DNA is TGTGCCAGCAGCTTAGTTGGCTCCAGGGGGAGTGAGCAGTTCTTC.